Included here is one TCR beta chain sequence, with context. The antigen is not known. This specimen comes from a study of neoadjuvant nivolumab and ipilimumab in lung cancer. At the level of the study: Patients got nivolumab 3 mg/kg on days 1, 15 and 29; combination added ipilimumab 1 mg/kg day 1.

Notes on the study in general: TCR clonality did not significantly correlate with pathologic tumor regression. Only a small number of samples underwent TCR sequencing. Only two of four nivolumab-treated tumors gained richness and clonality by surgery.

The germline V gene encodes CDR1 MDHEN and CDR2 SYDVKM. The CDR3 is made up of 15 amino acids. V shed 6 bases and J 5 bases; nucleotides not matched to a gene: 4. Data came from immunoSEQ multiplex PCR; TCRdb stores just in-frame clones and leaves some out. The repertoire holds tens of thousands of clones, 89% seen once, with approximately 3.3% in the top ten. The starting material was peripheral blood, obtained before neoadjuvant nivolumab, alone or with ipilimumab. The V gene is TRBV28, the J gene TRBJ2-7; 16 bases align to TRBD2. The receptor comes from an adult with non-small cell lung cancer. The DNA for the CDR3 is TGTGCCAGCAGCCGGGGACTAGCGGGAGGGCACGAGCAGTACTTC. Translated: CASSRGLAGGHEQYF.